This T cell receptor (beta chain) appears in the sequencing data of a study of blood T cell repertoires in COVID-19. At the level of the study: Acute and convalescent COVID-19 samples came from the United States, Italy and Spain.

Per the germline V gene, CDR1 is SGHNT and CDR2 is YYREEE (reference sequence). This CDR3 is built from 16 residues. V trimming: 4 bases; J trimming: 2 bases; junction bases outside the gene matches: 11. This clone has only a few counts. Per the study methods: Estimation of nucleated cell counts was performed using reference gene primer amplification. Clones were read by immunoSEQ multiplex PCR, and TCRdb kept only the in-frame ones, dropping some. V and J calls plus clone size are reproduced from that table; the DNA served to infer D and trimming. Of 210,000 or so clones in the sample, about 91% were seen once.

The source is a man younger than 35 with active or convalescent COVID-19. Sequenced input: peripheral blood. This chain joins TRBV5-4 and TRBJ1-2, with 7 bases lining up with TRBD1. The CDR3, as DNA: TGTGCCAGCAGCCCAAGGTCGGGACAGCGAAACTATGGCTACACCTTC. Amino acids: CASSPRSGQRNYGYTF.